These T cell receptor beta chains were read from a single sample in a study of identical twins. TCRdb re-called the 5' RACE reads through MiXCR, storing one row per CDR3 protein. Altogether roughly 1,500,000 distinct CDR3 sequences are present, less than 35% being singletons, with the ten largest covering approximately 0.29%. Sequencing was carried out using cord blood. The receptor source for this set is a newborn girl in good health. Both conserved end residues are part of each CDR3. Fields, in order: V gene, clone size, D gene, CDR3 length, J gene, CDR3 protein, CDR3 DNA. D genes are given only for firm matches. Clone size is not always given. Where it is, it says once, few, many or a class for expanded clones.

v_call: TRBV7-2; clone_size: few; d_call: TRBD1; cdr3_length: 14; j_call: TRBJ2-4; cdr3_aa: CASSLTGKGNIQYF; cdr3_nt: TGTGCCAGCAGCTTGACAGGGAAGGGAAACATTCAGTACTTC
v_call: TRBV2; clone_size: few; d_call: NA; cdr3_length: 11; j_call: TRBJ2-7; cdr3_aa: CASTLVGEQYF; cdr3_nt: TGTGCCAGCACCCTCGTTGGCGAGCAGTACTTC
v_call: TRBV3-1; clone_size: few; d_call: NA; cdr3_length: 14; j_call: TRBJ2-3; cdr3_aa: CASSLVVGGDTQYF; cdr3_nt: TGTGCCAGCAGCCTAGTGGTGGGGGGAGATACGCAGTATTTT
v_call: TRBV6-2/TRBV6-3; clone_size: once; d_call: TRBD2; cdr3_length: 16; j_call: TRBJ2-1; cdr3_aa: CASSYVRLAGGTGQFF; cdr3_nt: TGTGCCAGCAGTTACGTTCGACTAGCGGGAGGGACGGGGCAGTTCTTC
v_call: TRBV29-1; clone_size: many; d_call: NA; cdr3_length: 13; j_call: TRBJ2-1; cdr3_aa: CSDTQSSYNEQFF; cdr3_nt: TGCAGCGACACCCAGAGCTCCTACAATGAGCAGTTCTTC
v_call: TRBV4-2; clone_size: few; d_call: TRBD2; cdr3_length: 20; j_call: TRBJ2-1; cdr3_aa: CASSQELAGGPAGVYNEQFF; cdr3_nt: TGTGCCAGCAGCCAAGAACTAGCGGGAGGGCCGGCCGGAGTATACAATGAGCAGTTCTTC
v_call: TRBV19; clone_size: few; d_call: NA; cdr3_length: 15; j_call: TRBJ1-1; cdr3_aa: CASSKSDTMNTEAFF; cdr3_nt: TGTGCCAGTAGTAAATCGGACACCATGAACACTGAAGCTTTCTTT
v_call: TRBV4-1; clone_size: few; d_call: NA; cdr3_length: 13; j_call: TRBJ2-7; cdr3_aa: CASSQVKSYEQYF; cdr3_nt: TGCGCCAGCAGCCAAGTGAAGTCCTACGAGCAGTACTTC
v_call: TRBV27; clone_size: NA; d_call: TRBD1; cdr3_length: 13; j_call: TRBJ2-1; cdr3_aa: CASSWDRHNEQFF; cdr3_nt: TGTGCCAGCAGTTGGGACAGACACAATGAGCAGTTCTTC
v_call: TRBV5-6; clone_size: few; d_call: NA; cdr3_length: 13; j_call: TRBJ1-2; cdr3_aa: CASSLFDNYGYTF; cdr3_nt: TGTGCCAGCAGCTTGTTCGATAACTATGGCTACACCTTC
v_call: TRBV6-2/TRBV6-3; clone_size: NA; d_call: TRBD2; cdr3_length: 18; j_call: TRBJ2-5; cdr3_aa: CASSYRLAGEELQETQYF; cdr3_nt: TGTGCCAGCAGTTACAGGCTAGCGGGGGAGGAACTCCAAGAGACCCAGTACTTC
v_call: TRBV28; clone_size: NA; d_call: TRBD1; cdr3_length: 14; j_call: TRBJ2-7; cdr3_aa: CASSFVGQGDEQYF; cdr3_nt: TGTGCCAGCAGTTTCGTTGGACAGGGCGACGAGCAGTACTTC
v_call: TRBV14; clone_size: NA; d_call: NA; cdr3_length: 15; j_call: TRBJ2-1; cdr3_aa: CASSHLRGPYNEQFF; cdr3_nt: TGTGCCAGCAGCCATCTGCGAGGCCCCTACAATGAGCAGTTCTTC
v_call: TRBV20-1; clone_size: NA; d_call: TRBD2; cdr3_length: 15; j_call: TRBJ2-7; cdr3_aa: CSASIPGLGSYEQYF; cdr3_nt: TGCAGTGCTAGCATTCCGGGACTAGGGTCCTACGAGCAGTACTTC
v_call: TRBV11-2; clone_size: NA; d_call: NA; cdr3_length: 16; j_call: TRBJ2-3; cdr3_aa: CASSLEAVWGTDTQYF; cdr3_nt: TGTGCCAGCAGCTTAGAGGCCGTATGGGGCACAGATACGCAGTATTTT
v_call: TRBV5-1; clone_size: NA; d_call: NA; cdr3_length: 14; j_call: TRBJ2-5; cdr3_aa: CASSWGGLKETQYF; cdr3_nt: TGCGCCAGCAGCTGGGGGGGGCTCAAAGAGACCCAGTACTTC
v_call: TRBV6-1; clone_size: few; d_call: TRBD1; cdr3_length: 13; j_call: TRBJ1-2; cdr3_aa: CASSVDREYGYTF; cdr3_nt: TGTGCCAGCAGCGTGGACAGGGAGTATGGCTACACCTTC
v_call: TRBV10-3; clone_size: NA; d_call: TRBD2; cdr3_length: 15; j_call: TRBJ2-7; cdr3_aa: CAIIELGGGRYEQYF; cdr3_nt: TGTGCCATCATTGAGTTGGGGGGAGGGAGATACGAGCAGTACTTC
v_call: TRBV6-2/TRBV6-3; clone_size: NA; d_call: TRBD2; cdr3_length: 16; j_call: TRBJ2-7; cdr3_aa: CASSYYGLAGVYEQYF; cdr3_nt: TGTGCCAGCAGTTACTACGGACTAGCGGGGGTCTATGAGCAGTACTTC
v_call: TRBV2; clone_size: NA; d_call: NA; cdr3_length: 15; j_call: TRBJ2-2; cdr3_aa: CASRGLVRVTGELFF; cdr3_nt: TGTGCCAGCAGGGGGCTAGTCAGGGTCACCGGGGAGCTGTTTTTT
v_call: TRBV24-1; clone_size: many; d_call: TRBD2; cdr3_length: 13; j_call: TRBJ2-5; cdr3_aa: CATGLAGGETQYF; cdr3_nt: TGTGCCACCGGACTAGCGGGAGGAGAGACCCAGTACTTC
v_call: TRBV29-1; clone_size: NA; d_call: TRBD1; cdr3_length: 12; j_call: TRBJ2-5; cdr3_aa: CSVETGGETQYF; cdr3_nt: TGCAGCGTGGAGACAGGGGGGGAGACCCAGTACTTC
v_call: TRBV30; clone_size: NA; d_call: NA; cdr3_length: 13; j_call: TRBJ2-7; cdr3_aa: CAWSVEFSYEQYF; cdr3_nt: TGTGCCTGGAGTGTGGAGTTTTCCTACGAGCAGTACTTC
v_call: TRBV7-6; clone_size: NA; d_call: NA; cdr3_length: 16; j_call: TRBJ2-7; cdr3_aa: CASSSLGGFSPYEQYF; cdr3_nt: TGTGCCAGCAGCTCCTTAGGGGGGTTCAGCCCCTACGAGCAGTACTTC
v_call: TRBV19; clone_size: NA; d_call: NA; cdr3_length: 14; j_call: TRBJ1-2; cdr3_aa: CASRFRDGFYGYTF; cdr3_nt: TGTGCCAGTAGGTTCCGGGACGGCTTCTATGGCTACACCTTC
v_call: TRBV12-3/TRBV12-4; clone_size: NA; d_call: NA; cdr3_length: 15; j_call: TRBJ2-3; cdr3_aa: CASTWGGISTDTEYF; cdr3_nt: TGTGCCAGCACCTGGGGCGGAATTAGCACAGATACGGAATATTTT
v_call: TRBV5-1; clone_size: few; d_call: NA; cdr3_length: 13; j_call: TRBJ1-2; cdr3_aa: CASQRDGYYGYTF; cdr3_nt: TGCGCCAGCCAGAGGGACGGATACTATGGCTACACCTTC
v_call: TRBV4-1; clone_size: NA; d_call: NA; cdr3_length: 17; j_call: TRBJ2-1; cdr3_aa: CASSQVVVQGHDNGQFF; cdr3_nt: TGCGCCAGCAGCCAAGTTGTCGTACAGGGACACGACAATGGGCAGTTCTTC
v_call: TRBV9; clone_size: NA; d_call: NA; cdr3_length: 17; j_call: TRBJ2-6; cdr3_aa: CASSVAAWAAGANVLTF; cdr3_nt: TGTGCCAGCAGCGTAGCGGCCTGGGCGGCCGGGGCCAACGTCCTGACTTTC
v_call: TRBV5-1; clone_size: NA; d_call: NA; cdr3_length: 17; j_call: TRBJ2-7; cdr3_aa: CASSLLQGGFTYNEQYF; cdr3_nt: TGCGCCAGCAGCTTGTTGCAGGGGGGGTTTACCTACAATGAGCAGTACTTC
v_call: TRBV3-1; clone_size: NA; d_call: TRBD2; cdr3_length: 16; j_call: TRBJ2-1; cdr3_aa: CASSQEPLAGGAEQFF; cdr3_nt: TGTGCCAGCAGCCAAGAGCCACTAGCGGGAGGGGCTGAGCAGTTCTTC
v_call: TRBV4-2; clone_size: NA; d_call: TRBD2; cdr3_length: 15; j_call: TRBJ2-1; cdr3_aa: CASSQGLAGTYEQFF; cdr3_nt: TGTGCCAGCAGCCAAGGACTAGCGGGGACCTATGAGCAGTTCTTC
v_call: TRBV5-1; clone_size: once; d_call: TRBD2; cdr3_length: 15; j_call: TRBJ2-5; cdr3_aa: CASSFSGENQETQYF; cdr3_nt: TGCGCCAGCAGCTTTAGCGGGGAAAATCAAGAGACCCAGTACTTC
v_call: TRBV5-1; clone_size: NA; d_call: NA; cdr3_length: 13; j_call: TRBJ2-1; cdr3_aa: CASSPLEGNEQFF; cdr3_nt: TGCGCCAGCAGCCCTTTAGAAGGCAATGAGCAGTTCTTC
v_call: TRBV7-2; clone_size: once; d_call: NA; cdr3_length: 17; j_call: TRBJ2-7; cdr3_aa: CASSFRPKAGRSYEQYF; cdr3_nt: TGTGCCAGCAGCTTCCGCCCCAAAGCGGGCCGGTCTTACGAGCAGTACTTC
v_call: TRBV6-6; clone_size: many; d_call: NA; cdr3_length: 11; j_call: TRBJ2-7; cdr3_aa: CASRQVSEQYF; cdr3_nt: TGTGCCAGCAGACAGGTGTCGGAGCAGTACTTC
v_call: TRBV12-3/TRBV12-4; clone_size: few; d_call: TRBD2; cdr3_length: 15; j_call: TRBJ2-3; cdr3_aa: CASRLTSGYTDTQYF; cdr3_nt: TGTGCCAGCAGACTGACTAGCGGGTACACAGATACGCAGTATTTT
v_call: TRBV20-1; clone_size: few; d_call: NA; cdr3_length: 10; j_call: TRBJ2-1; cdr3_aa: CSAANLGQFF; cdr3_nt: TGCAGTGCTGCCAATCTAGGGCAGTTCTTC
v_call: TRBV6-6; clone_size: few; d_call: TRBD2; cdr3_length: 15; j_call: TRBJ2-2; cdr3_aa: CASRIAGSNTGELFF; cdr3_nt: TGTGCCAGTCGAATAGCGGGTTCGAACACCGGGGAGCTGTTTTTT
v_call: TRBV20-1; clone_size: few; d_call: TRBD1; cdr3_length: 13; j_call: TRBJ1-4; cdr3_aa: CSAETGGGEKLFF; cdr3_nt: TGCAGTGCAGAGACAGGGGGCGGGGAAAAACTGTTTTTT
v_call: TRBV28; clone_size: NA; d_call: TRBD1; cdr3_length: 15; j_call: TRBJ1-6; cdr3_aa: CASSFRDSLNSPLHF; cdr3_nt: TGTGCCAGCAGCTTCCGGGACAGCCTTAATTCACCCCTCCACTTT
v_call: TRBV27; clone_size: few; d_call: TRBD2; cdr3_length: 19; j_call: TRBJ2-1; cdr3_aa: CASRIRTSRSSAGGNEQFF; cdr3_nt: TGTGCCAGCCGCATCCGGACTAGTCGCTCTAGTGCAGGAGGAAATGAGCAGTTCTTC
v_call: TRBV28; clone_size: NA; d_call: TRBD2; cdr3_length: 15; j_call: TRBJ2-7; cdr3_aa: CASSPVGLAGHEQYF; cdr3_nt: TGTGCCAGCAGTCCCGTCGGACTAGCGGGTCACGAGCAGTACTTC
v_call: TRBV27; clone_size: few; d_call: TRBD1; cdr3_length: 15; j_call: TRBJ1-5; cdr3_aa: CASSLSGDRGQPQHF; cdr3_nt: TGTGCCAGCAGTTTATCGGGGGACAGGGGTCAGCCCCAGCATTTT